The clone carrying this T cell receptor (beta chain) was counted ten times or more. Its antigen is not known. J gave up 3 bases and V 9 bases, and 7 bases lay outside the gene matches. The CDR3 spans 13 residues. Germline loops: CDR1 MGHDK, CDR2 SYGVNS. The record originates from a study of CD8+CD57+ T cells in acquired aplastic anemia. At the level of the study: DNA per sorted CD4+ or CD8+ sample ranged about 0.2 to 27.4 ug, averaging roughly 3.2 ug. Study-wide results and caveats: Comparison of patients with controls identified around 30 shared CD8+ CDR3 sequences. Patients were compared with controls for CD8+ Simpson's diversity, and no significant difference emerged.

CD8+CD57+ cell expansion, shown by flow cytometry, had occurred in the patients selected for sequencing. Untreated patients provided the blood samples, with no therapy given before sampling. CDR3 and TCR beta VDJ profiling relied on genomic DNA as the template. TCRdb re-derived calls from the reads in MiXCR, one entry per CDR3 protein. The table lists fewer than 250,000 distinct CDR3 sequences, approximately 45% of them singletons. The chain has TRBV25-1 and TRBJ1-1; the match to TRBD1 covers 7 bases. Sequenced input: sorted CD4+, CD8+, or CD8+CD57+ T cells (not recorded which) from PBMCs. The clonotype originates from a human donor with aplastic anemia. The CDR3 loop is CARTTGQHTEAFF. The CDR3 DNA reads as TGTGCCAGGACGACGGGACAGCACACTGAAGCTTTCTTT.